This T cell receptor beta chain was recorded in a study of multiple sclerosis patients with progressive multifocal leukoencephalopathy. Study-wide results and caveats: Before and during natalizumab, the clones expanded at PML already existed.

V lost 5 bases and J lost 8, with 13 bases in between. This CDR3 is 12 amino acids long. Looked up from germline, CDR1 is MGHRA and CDR2 is YSYEKL. In regard to this clone: The antigen remains unidentified.

This was a survey-level run. The data were produced by immunoSEQ multiplex PCR, yet TCRdb's version contains in-frame clones alone and is incomplete. The sample yields roughly 34,000 clones, about 88% seen once. Time point: before natalizumab initiation. All PML patients were female, and all patients had earlier interferon beta. The T0 samples predate the first natalizumab infusion. This TCR was recovered from a human donor with multiple sclerosis. The sample consisted of PBMCs. The chain recombines TRBV4-1 with TRBJ2-7; D is tentatively TRBD1 or TRBD2 (5 bases each). The chain's CDR3 is CASSGEGNQQYF. CDR3 nucleotide sequence: TGCGCCAGCAGCGGTGAGGGGAACCAGCAGTACTTC.